The present T cell receptor (beta chain) was sequenced within a study of regulatory T cells in long-lasting Graves disease. Sequencing libraries for TCR beta were prepared with iRepertoire HTBI primers and Arm-PCR of CDR3 regions. TCRdb reanalysed the multiplex PCR reads using MiXCR and keeps one entry per CDR3 protein. In the table there are around 500,000 distinct CDR3 sequences, around 21% of which are singletons. Time point described: persistent/refractory GD, antithyroid drugs over 5 years with positive TRAb. Extracted RNA from PBMCs served as the source of the TCR library. This clonotype was counted ten times or more. Its antigen remains unidentified. V gave up 4 bases and J gave up 3 bases; unmatched junction bases: 8. Per germline, CDR1 MDHEN and CDR2 SYDVKM. The CDR3 contains 16 residues. Study conclusions and caveats: Among persistent patients, a larger number of public clonotypes were shared (around 3,000) than among newly diagnosed patients (more than 850).

The TCR was taken from a female donor with Graves disease. The specimen was peripheral blood mononuclear cells (PBMCs), collected when the disease was refractory, from a patient treated with antithyroid drugs. The chain has TRBV28 and TRBJ2-7, with 11 bases aligning to TRBD2. Here the CDR3 DNA reads TGTGCCAGCAGTTACCGGCCGGGACTAGCGGACTACGAGCAGTACTTC. This sequence encodes CASSYRPGLADYEQYF. The variable domain in full, with the rest retrieved from reference TRBV28 and TRBJ2-7, is DVKVTQSSRYLVKRTGEKVFLECVQDMDHENMFWYRQDPGLGLRLIYFSYDVKMKEKGDIPEGYSVSREKKERFSLILESASTNQTSMYLCASSYRPGLADYEQYFGPGTRLTVT.